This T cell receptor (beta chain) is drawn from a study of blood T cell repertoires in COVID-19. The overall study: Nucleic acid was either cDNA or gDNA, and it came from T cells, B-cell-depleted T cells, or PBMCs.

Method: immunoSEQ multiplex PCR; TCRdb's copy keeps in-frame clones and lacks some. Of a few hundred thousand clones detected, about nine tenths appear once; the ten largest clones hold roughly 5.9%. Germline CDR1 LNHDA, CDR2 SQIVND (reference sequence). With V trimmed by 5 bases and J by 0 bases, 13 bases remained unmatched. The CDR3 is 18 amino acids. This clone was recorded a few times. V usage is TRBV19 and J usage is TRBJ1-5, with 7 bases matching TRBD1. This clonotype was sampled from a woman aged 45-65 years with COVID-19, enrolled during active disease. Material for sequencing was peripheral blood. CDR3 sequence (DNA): TGTGCCAGTAGTGCCCAGGGGGACCCGTATTATAGCAATCAGCCCCAGCATTTT. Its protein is CASSAQGDPYYSNQPQHF.